A selection of T cell receptor beta chains follows, all from one sample in a study of Ad26.COV2.S vaccination and SARS-CoV-2 variants. Sequencing used immunoSEQ multiplex PCR; TCRdb keeps in-frame clones, though not all of them. This sample carries some 350,000 clones, just over 90% of them seen once, and the ten largest clones take around 4%. The specimen comprised peripheral blood, sampled after recovery from COVID-19. The receptor source for this set is a human donor who had recovered from COVID-19. Each CDR3 is given with its conserved first and last residue. Each record gives: clone size, J gene, V gene, D gene, CDR3 DNA, CDR3 protein. D genes are given only for firm matches. Some rows mark clone size as missing; the rest say once, few, many or name a class of expanded clone.

>NA|TRBJ1-4|TRBV7-9|NA
TGTGCCAGCAGCCCTTATCTGGTTTCGGCTAATGAAAAACTGTTTTTT
CASSPYLVSANEKLFF
>NA|TRBJ1-2|TRBV19|TRBD1
TGTGCCAGTAGTAGGACAGGGGGCGACGTCTATGGCTACACCTTC
CASSRTGGDVYGYTF
>few|TRBJ1-6|TRBV5-1|NA
TGCGCCAGCAGCTTGGATACCCGTGTTACCGGTGGTTCACCCCTCCACTTT
CASSLDTRVTGGSPLHF
>NA|TRBJ1-3|TRBV2|TRBD1
TGTGCCAGCAGGAGGGACAGTTCGACCTCTGGAAACACCATATATTTT
CASRRDSSTSGNTIYF
>NA|TRBJ1-2|TRBV7-8|NA
TGTGCCAGCAGCCCTCGGACTTACGGGTATGGCTACACCTTC
CASSPRTYGYGYTF
>NA|TRBJ1-6|TRBV4-1|NA
TGCGCCAGCAGCCAAGAGGGCAGGGGTTCCTATAATTCACCCCTCCACTTT
CASSQEGRGSYNSPLHF
>once|TRBJ2-5|TRBV2|TRBD2
TGTGCCAGCAAAAAGGAGACTAGCGGGGATAGGACCCAGTACTTC
CASKKETSGDRTQYF
>NA|TRBJ2-1|TRBV6-1|NA
TGTGCCAGCAGTGAAGATGGGGGGGCCAGCTACAATGAGCAGTTCTTC
CASSEDGGASYNEQFF
>NA|TRBJ2-1|TRBV27|NA
TGTGCCAGCACTATCGGGGGTGAGCAGTTCTTC
CASTIGGEQFF
>NA|TRBJ2-3|TRBV6-5|NA
TGTGCCAGCAGTTACGGCGGGGAGGCGCAGTATTTT
CASSYGGEAQYF
>NA|TRBJ1-1|TRBV19|NA
TGTGCCAGTAGTATAGCGCAGGACACTGAAGCTTTCTTT
CASSIAQDTEAFF
>NA|TRBJ2-7|TRBV5-1|TRBD2
TGCGCCAGCAGCTCCTCTAGCGGGGGGGACTCCTACGAGCAGTACTTC
CASSSSSGGDSYEQYF
>NA|TRBJ2-6|TRBV5-1|NA
TGCGCCAGCAGCTTGTGGGTAGGCCTCCCCTCTGGGGCCAACGTCCTGACTTTC
CASSLWVGLPSGANVLTF
>NA|TRBJ1-2|TRBV18|NA
TGTGCCAGCTCACCACCTATAGGATACTATGGCTACACCTTC
CASSPPIGYYGYTF
>NA|TRBJ1-1|TRBV6-5|TRBD1
TGTGCCAGCAGTTATATGGGACAGGGGGGGGACACTGAAGCTTTCTTT
CASSYMGQGGDTEAFF
>NA|TRBJ1-1|TRBV21-1|NA
TGTGCCAGCAGCACGAAGACTCGGACAGGGTACCTTTACACTGAAGCTTTCTTT
CASSTKTRTGYLYTEAFF
>NA|TRBJ1-4|TRBV6-1|NA
TGTGCCAGCAGTGAAGGAAGGGGGGAGTTCGAAAAACTGTTTTTT
CASSEGRGEFEKLFF
>few|TRBJ1-6|TRBV7-9|NA
TGTGCCAGCAGCTTAGTATCGGGTAGGGGTCCTCGAAATTCACCCCTCCACTTT
CASSLVSGRGPRNSPLHF
>NA|TRBJ2-5|TRBV12-5|TRBD2
TGTGCTAGTGGGTCCGCAGGGCTAGCGGTACAAGAGACCCAGTACTTC
CASGSAGLAVQETQYF
>NA|TRBJ2-1|TRBV7-2|TRBD2
TGTGCCAGCATTCCTGGACTAGCGGGGGGGAGGAATGAGCAGTTCTTC
CASIPGLAGGRNEQFF
>NA|TRBJ1-4|TRBV3-1/TRBV3-2|NA
TGTGCCAGCAGCCAAGGACCCATCCCGGCAACTAATGAAAAACTGTTTTTT
CASSQGPIPATNEKLFF
>NA|TRBJ2-3|TRBV5-4|TRBD2
TGTGCCAGCAGCTCGGGCGGGGGGAGCACAGATACGCAGTATTTT
CASSSGGGSTDTQYF